The entry that follows covers one T cell receptor (beta chain) sequence. Different DNA sequences within this sample yield the same CDR3. Data came from immunoSEQ multiplex PCR; TCRdb stores just in-frame clones and leaves some out. The sample contains around 85,000 clones, roughly 89% of which appear only once. This record belongs to a study of OX40 agonist ivuxolimab in advanced cancers. Study context: Six ivuxolimab dose levels, 0.01 to 10 mg/kg, were given intravenously every 2 weeks. At approximately 80% male, the cohort had a mean age of approximately 64 years, ranging from about 23 to 80. Of the patients, three showed partial responses, one with hepatocellular carcinoma and two with cutaneous melanoma. Cancers in dose escalation were hepatocellular, melanoma, renal cell and head and neck.

V was trimmed by 4 bases and J by 1 base, leaving 2 bases between them. The CDR3 extends over 11 amino acids. Germline CDR1 is SGHRS and CDR2 is YFSETQ. The genes are TRBV5-1 and TRBJ2-5; D gene ambiguous. The origin of this receptor is an adult with an advanced solid tumor such as melanoma, head and neck, liver or kidney cancer. Sequencing was performed on CD4+ or CD8+ T cells sorted from blood, taken in a trial of the OX40 agonist ivuxolimab. CDR3 DNA: TGCGCCAGCAGCCTCCAAGAGACCCAGTACTTC. It specifies CASSLQETQYF. The variable domain in full, with the rest retrieved from reference TRBV5-1 and TRBJ2-5, is KAGVTQTPRYLIKTRGQQVTLSCSPISGHRSVSWYQQTPGQGLQFLFEYFSETQRNKGNFPGRFSGRQFSNSRSEMNVSTLELGDSALYLCASSLQETQYFGPGTRLLVL.